A single sample is the source of the 7 T cell receptor beta chains below, sequenced in a study of long-term antiretroviral therapy in people with HIV. The assay used was immunoSEQ (version v3.0), run at survey level. Measured with immunoSEQ multiplex PCR; TCRdb has only the in-frame clones, and not every one. The sample contains 30,000 or so clones, approximately 93% of which appear only once. The input for sequencing was unsorted PBMCs, taken 6.2 years after starting antiretroviral therapy. These receptor sequences come from a man in his forties with HIV.

V gene TRBV2 combines with J gene TRBJ1-6; 9 bases agree with TRBD1. The V gene's germline CDR1 is SNHLY and CDR2 FYNNEI. V dropped 4 bases and J dropped 7; count of bases not matched to a gene: 8. This CDR3 is 16 amino acids long. CDR3: CASSGWTGARNSPLHF. As DNA, the CDR3 is TGTGCCAGCAGTGGCTGGACAGGGGCAAGGAATTCACCCCTCCACTTT.

The rearrangement joins TRBV7-2 to TRBJ2-2; 8 nucleotides agree with TRBD1. After removal of 4 bases from V and 10 bases from J, the junction contained 11 bases not matched to a gene. CDR1 and CDR2 (germline): SGHTA, FQGNSA. The CDR3 loop spans 15 amino acids. CDR3 DNA sequence: TGTGCCAGCAGCTCACAGGGGGATGCCTTAGAGGAGCTGTTTTTT. Its translation: CASSSQGDALEELFF.

The chain is built from TRBV6-6 and TRBJ1-2; TRBD1 aligns across 12 bases. This CDR3 spans 15 amino acids. The V gene end was trimmed by 2 bases and the J gene end by 4 bases; junction bases not matched to a gene: 2. Per germline, CDR1 MNHNY and CDR2 SVGAGI (reference sequence). CDR3 DNA: TGTGCCAGCAGTTACGGGACAGGGGGCGCCTATGGCTACACCTTC. Protein product: CASSYGTGGAYGYTF.

CDR3 region: CASSLQGFLEKLFF. DNA of the CDR3: TGTGCCAGCAGTTTGCAGGGCTTTTTGGAAAAACTGTTTTTT. The chain employs TRBV28 and TRBJ1-4, with D perhaps matching TRBD1 (5 bases). V lost 3 bases and J lost 8, with 13 bases in between. The CDR3 has 14 residues. CDR1 is MDHEN, CDR2 SYDVKM, per germline.

In regard to this clone: Other DNA sequences in the same sample also yield this CDR3. The chain joins TRBV9 to TRBJ1-1, with D tentatively TRBD1 (5 bases). This CDR3 contains 14 residues. Germline CDR1 and CDR2: SGDLS and YYNGEE. V was cut by 0 bases and J by 1 base, with 7 bases left in between. This chain's CDR3 is CASSVVTGNTEAFF. The CDR3 DNA reads TGTGCCAGCAGCGTAGTAACAGGGAACACTGAAGCTTTCTTT.

V and J are TRBV10-3 and TRBJ2-1; perhaps TRBD1 as D (5 bases). CDR1 is ENHRY and CDR2 is SYGVKD in the germline V gene. The CDR3 runs to 16 residues. V was cut by 0 bases and J by 7 bases, with 16 bases left in between. The CDR3 coding sequence is TGTGCCATCAGTGAGTCGACCCCAGGGAAAAATAATGAGCAGTTCTTC. It is translated as CAISESTPGKNNEQFF.

The V call is TRBV6-1, the J call TRBJ1-1; D gene uncertain. Germline-derived CDR1 and CDR2 are MNHNS and SASEGT. The CDR3 loop spans 14 amino acids. Trimming removed 2 bases from V and 1 base from J, with 8 bases in between. The CDR3 DNA reads as TGTGCCAGCAGTGAAAGGCCCGGGAACACTGAAGCTTTCTTT. Its protein product is CASSERPGNTEAFF.